A selection of T cell receptor beta chains follows, all from one sample in a study of STAT5B mutations in CD4+ large granular lymphocyte leukemia. Produced via immunoSEQ multiplex PCR; TCRdb's table is partial and in-frame only. The sample contains fewer than 40,000 clones, more than 65% of which appear only once. Sequenced sample: CD4+ T cells from blood buffy coats. Every receptor here comes from a human donor in good health. Both conserved end residues are part of each CDR3. The D gene is left open where the match is weak. Clone size is shown for a subset of rows, as once, few, many or a class of expanded clone.

D: -
V: TRBV6-6
J: TRBJ1-2
size: -
CDR3: CASSGRDYGYTF
DNA: TGTGCCAGCAGCGGACGGGACTATGGCTACACCTTC

D: -
V: TRBV11-2
J: TRBJ2-7
size: -
CDR3: CASSFKGEPTYEQYF
DNA: TGTGCCAGCAGCTTTAAGGGGGAGCCTACCTACGAGCAGTACTTC

D: -
V: TRBV6-5
J: TRBJ1-1
size: -
CDR3: CASSAPARTEAFF
DNA: TGTGCCAGCAGTGCCCCGGCCCGCACTGAAGCTTTCTTT

D: -
V: TRBV5-1
J: TRBJ1-2
size: few
CDR3: CASSLDGGFREGIGYGYTF
DNA: TGCGCCAGCAGCTTGGACGGAGGTTTTCGGGAGGGTATTGGGTATGGCTACACCTTC

D: -
V: TRBV6-1
J: TRBJ1-2
size: -
CDR3: CASSKLQAGGYTF
DNA: TGTGCCAGCAGTAAGTTACAGGCTGGTGGCTACACCTTC

D: TRBD2
V: TRBV11-2
J: TRBJ2-1
size: -
CDR3: CASSLASASGSLYNEQFF
DNA: TGTGCCAGCAGCTTAGCCTCGGCTAGCGGCAGTTTATACAATGAGCAGTTCTTC

D: -
V: TRBV9
J: TRBJ1-1
size: -
CDR3: CASSVAMRDREAFF
DNA: TGTGCCAGCAGCGTAGCCATGAGGGACCGCGAAGCTTTCTTT

D: TRBD1
V: TRBV9
J: TRBJ2-7
size: -
CDR3: CASSAKDRRSYEQYF
DNA: TGTGCCAGCAGCGCGAAGGACAGGCGGTCTTACGAGCAGTACTTC

D: TRBD2
V: TRBV19
J: TRBJ2-7
size: -
CDR3: CASSAQGGGEQYF
DNA: TGTGCCAGTAGTGCACAAGGCGGGGGTGAGCAGTACTTC

D: -
V: TRBV5-4
J: TRBJ1-1
size: -
CDR3: CASSPHARDGNTEAFF
DNA: TGTGCCAGCAGCCCCCACGCGCGGGACGGTAACACTGAAGCTTTCTTT

D: -
V: TRBV2
J: TRBJ1-2
size: -
CDR3: CASSSQVTNYGYTF
DNA: TGTGCCAGCAGCTCCCAGGTGACGAACTATGGCTACACCTTC

D: TRBD1
V: TRBV11-1
J: TRBJ2-2
size: -
CDR3: CASSQDRGNTGELFF
DNA: TGTGCCAGCAGCCAGGACAGGGGGAACACCGGGGAGCTGTTTTTT

D: -
V: TRBV5-6
J: TRBJ2-1
size: -
CDR3: CASSLNVNEQFF
DNA: TGTGCCAGCAGCTTGAACGTCAATGAGCAGTTCTTC

D: -
V: TRBV7-2
J: TRBJ1-2
size: -
CDR3: CASSFENYGYTF
DNA: TGTGCCAGCAGCTTCGAAAACTATGGCTACACCTTC

D: -
V: TRBV10-3
J: TRBJ1-6
size: -
CDR3: CAIRGVEDSNSPLHF
DNA: TGTGCCATCAGAGGGGTTGAGGACTCAAATTCACCCCTCCACTTT

D: -
V: TRBV18
J: TRBJ2-7
size: -
CDR3: CASSPPSVSYEQYF
DNA: TGTGCCAGCTCACCACCGTCCGTCTCCTACGAGCAGTACTTC

D: TRBD1
V: TRBV18
J: TRBJ1-1
size: few
CDR3: CASSPTGGGTEAFF
DNA: TGTGCCAGCTCTCCCACAGGGGGAGGCACTGAAGCTTTCTTT

D: -
V: TRBV2
J: TRBJ2-1
size: -
CDR3: CASTARRNEQFF
DNA: TGTGCCAGCACGGCGCGTCGGAATGAGCAGTTCTTC

D: -
V: TRBV6-5
J: TRBJ2-7
size: -
CDR3: CASSYSPDGTYEQYF
DNA: TGTGCCAGCAGTTACTCACCGGACGGTACCTACGAGCAGTACTTC

D: -
V: TRBV6-1
J: TRBJ1-4
size: few
CDR3: CASSEMVGATNEKLFF
DNA: TGTGCCAGCAGTGAAATGGTTGGGGCAACTAATGAAAAACTGTTTTTT